Shown below are 24 T cell receptor beta chains from a single sample sequenced in a study of CD8+ T cells in alopecia areata. Reverse transcribed after extraction, RNA yielded cDNA as the sequencing template. TCRdb's copy holds only in-frame clones and misses some; the assay was immunoSEQ multiplex PCR. Of around 140,000 clones in the sample, around 49% were seen once. The source was CD8+ T cells sorted from blood, collected at week 0. Source of these receptors: a human donor with alopecia areata.

J is TRBJ1-1 and V is TRBV29-1; D unclear. CDR1 is SQVTM and CDR2 is ANQGSEA in the germline V gene. V was clipped by 1 base and J by 1 base, with 13 bases between them. The CDR3 extends over 15 amino acids. The CDR3 DNA reads TGCAGCGTTGAAGTTGGTGTGGTCAAGAACACTGAAGCTTTCTTT. Its protein is CSVEVGVVKNTEAFF.

V and J are TRBV11-2 and TRBJ1-1; D is uncertain. Germline lookup yields CDR1 SGHAT and CDR2 FQNNGV. The V and J ends lost 5 bases and 0 bases respectively, with 13 bases between them. The CDR3 is 15 amino acids. CDR3 nucleotides: TGTGCCAGCAGCCCGACCGCCGTACTGAACACTGAAGCTTTCTTT. Translated: CASSPTAVLNTEAFF.

The sample holds one count of this clone. A far larger clone is one nucleotide away, so this likely arose from a read error. This same CDR3 is encoded by further DNA sequences in the sample. The chain is built from TRBV5-4 and TRBJ2-3; the match to TRBD2 covers 12 bases. There are 16 residues in the CDR3. Germline values: CDR1 SGHNT, CDR2 YYREEE (reference sequence). Unmatched junction bases numbered 7, after V lost 4 bases and J lost 4 bases. The CDR3 sequence: CASSQDLAGGPDTQYF. In nucleotides, the CDR3 is TGTGCCAGCAGCCAAGATCTAGCGGGGGGGCCAGATACGCAGTATTTT.

The sample holds a few counts of this clone. The CDR3 protein is CASSSLDGSNQPQHF. The CDR3 DNA sequence: TGTGCCAGCAGTTCGCTAGACGGTAGCAATCAGCCCCAGCATTTT. The chain couples TRBV6-1 to TRBJ1-5; D remains ambiguous. The length of the CDR3 is 15 residues. Deletions cut 5 bases from V and 0 bases from J, with 11 bases between. Germline V gene sequence: CDR1 MNHNS, CDR2 SASEGT.

This chain uses TRBV29-1 with TRBJ2-5, with D perhaps given as TRBD1 or TRBD2 (5 bases each). CDR1 is SQVTM and CDR2 is ANQGSEA in the germline V gene. The CDR3 length is 16 residues. Deletions cut 0 bases from V and 7 bases from J, with 21 bases between. CDR3 sequence reads: CSVEDLIPRLRGTQYF. Written as DNA, the CDR3 is TGCAGCGTTGAAGATCTCATCCCAAGGCTGAGGGGGACCCAGTACTTC.

This CDR3 reads CASSLEIDSYEQYF. CDR3 nucleotide sequence: TGCGCCAGCAGCTTGGAGATTGACTCCTACGAGCAGTACTTC. The genes are TRBV5-1 and TRBJ2-7, with D hard to call. Trimming stripped 0 bases from V and 0 bases from J, with 7 bases between. Germline V gene lookup returns CDR1 SGHRS and CDR2 YFSETQ. This CDR3 has 14 amino acids.

The rearrangement links TRBV5-1 to TRBJ1-4; TRBD1 agrees at 8 bases. Germline V gene data show CDR1 as SGHRS and CDR2 as YFSETQ. Unmatched junction bases numbered 3, after V lost 0 bases and J lost 5 bases. The CDR3 consists of 15 residues. CDR3 region: CASSLGDRSNEKLFF. The CDR3 DNA reads TGCGCCAGCAGCTTGGGGGACAGGTCGAATGAAAAACTGTTTTTT.

This sequence joins TRBV6-5 and TRBJ2-1; no firm D call. V lost 0 bases to trimming and J lost 3 bases, with 3 bases between them. CDR1 MNHEY and CDR2 SVGAGI come from the germline V gene. CDR3 length: 13 residues. The CDR3 sequence is CASSYSDYNEQFF. The DNA of the CDR3 is TGTGCCAGCAGTTACTCTGACTACAATGAGCAGTTCTTC.

In its sample, this clone was seen a few times. V usage is TRBV29-1 and J usage is TRBJ2-7; no firm D call. V lost 2 bases to trimming and J lost 0 bases, with 14 bases between them. Germline V CDR1 and CDR2: SQVTM, ANQGSEA. There are 15 residues in the CDR3. CDR3 residues: CSVELVHLNSYEQYF. The DNA for the CDR3 is TGCAGCGTTGAATTGGTACACCTCAACTCCTACGAGCAGTACTTC.

CDR3 coding DNA: TGTGCCTGGACCGGGACATCCTATGGCTACACCTTC. This sequence encodes CAWTGTSYGYTF. This rearrangement joins TRBV30 to TRBJ1-2; possibly TRBD1 for D (6 bases). The CDR3 totals 12 residues. CDR1 is GTSNPN and CDR2 is SVGIG in the germline V gene (reference sequence). Trimming removed 4 bases from V and 4 bases from J, with 10 bases in between.

Of note for this clone: The junction does not match germline at one end; this may be a read error. This chain uses TRBV13 with TRBJ1-5; tentatively, D is TRBD1 (6 bases). The CDR3 runs to 14 residues. The germline V gene encodes CDR1 PRHDT and CDR2 FYEKMQ (reference sequence). DNA of the CDR3: TGTGCCAGCAGCCTAGGGGGGGTCAATCAGCCCCAGCATTTT. Translation gives CASSLGGVNQPQHF.

The chain is built from TRBV7-8 and TRBJ1-6; maybe TRBD1 (6 bases). This CDR3 contains 14 residues. Trimming removed 5 bases at V and 9 bases at J, with 14 bases between. Looked up from germline, CDR1 is SGHVS and CDR2 is FQNEAQ. The CDR3 bases are TGTGCCAGCAGCCCGAGCGGACAGTCTTCACCCCTCCACTTT. Its translation: CASSPSGQSSPLHF.

This CDR3 is CAWAPGGEGYEQYF. The DNA for the CDR3 is TGTGCCTGGGCCCCTGGAGGGGAGGGCTACGAGCAGTACTTC. This rearrangement joins TRBV30 to TRBJ2-7, with 7 bases fitting TRBD2. Germline lookup yields CDR1 GTSNPN and CDR2 SVGIG (reference sequence). The CDR3 is 14 amino acids. The junction had 10 bases not matched to a gene; V was cut back by 5 bases and J by 3 bases. The full variable domain, completed using reference TRBV30 and TRBJ2-7, is SQTIHQWPATLVQPVGSPLSLECTVEGTSNPNLYWYRQAAGRGLQLLFYSVGIGQISSEVPQNLSASRPQDRQFILSSKKLLLSDSGFYLCAWAPGGEGYEQYFGPGTRLTVT.

This chain joins TRBV4-2 and TRBJ1-3; 9 bases fit TRBD1. Germline CDR1 LGHNA, CDR2 YNFKEQ. This CDR3 is built from 19 residues. V lost 0 bases and J lost 10; bases outside the gene matches: 19. CDR3 loop: CASSQDPPSEGQGSGTIYF. Written as DNA, the CDR3 is TGTGCCAGCAGCCAAGACCCTCCTAGCGAGGGACAGGGTTCTGGGACCATATATTTT.

The rearrangement links TRBV9 to TRBJ2-1; D call uncertain. V lost 3 bases to trimming and J lost 7 bases, with 11 bases between them. The CDR3 has 13 residues. Germline assignment: CDR1 SGDLS and CDR2 YYNGEE. The CDR3 region has the DNA TGTGCCAGCAGCGAGATCACAGCGAATGAGCAGTTCTTC. Translating gives CASSEITANEQFF.

The chain is built from TRBV29-1 and TRBJ1-1; no definite D call. CDR1 and CDR2 (germline): SQVTM, ANQGSEA. There are 12 residues in the CDR3. V lost 4 bases and J lost 0, with 6 bases in between. For the CDR3, the DNA is TGCAGCGTTGGTAATCTGAACACTGAAGCTTTCTTT. Translating it yields CSVGNLNTEAFF.

J is TRBJ2-1 and V is TRBV27; 11 bases agree with TRBD2. Germline trimming cut 6 bases from V and 9 bases from J; bases unmatched to any gene: 13. The CDR3 is 16 amino acids. In germline, CDR1 is MNHEY, CDR2 SMNVEV (reference sequence). CDR3 protein: CASSPRTSGWGGEQFF. CDR3 nucleotides: TGTGCCAGCAGCCCCCGGACTAGCGGGTGGGGGGGTGAGCAGTTCTTC.

V and J are TRBV15 and TRBJ1-1; 9 nucleotides agree with TRBD1. The CDR3 has 14 amino acids. The V segment lost 8 bases and the J segment 0 bases; nucleotides outside the gene matches: 4. CDR1 is LNHNV, CDR2 YYDKDF, per germline (reference sequence). This CDR3 is CATRQGGMNTEAFF. The CDR3 bases are TGTGCCACCCGACAGGGGGGGATGAACACTGAAGCTTTCTTT.

The sample holds a few counts of this clone. V usage is TRBV29-1 and J usage is TRBJ2-7, with TRBD1 identical over 8 bases. CDR1 is SQVTM, CDR2 ANQGSEA, per germline. CDR3 length: 14 amino acids. V dropped 1 base and J dropped 2; count of bases not matched to a gene: 4. The CDR3 sequence is CSVEAGQVPYEQYF. CDR3 DNA sequence: TGCAGCGTTGAAGCGGGACAGGTTCCCTACGAGCAGTACTTC.

The chain recombines TRBV5-1 with TRBJ2-5; no clear D. V lost 0 bases and J lost 5, with 11 bases in between. In germline, CDR1 is SGHRS, CDR2 YFSETQ. The CDR3 consists of 14 residues. CDR3 amino acids: CASSLVEALETQYF. The CDR3 region has the DNA TGCGCCAGCAGCTTGGTAGAGGCGCTGGAGACCCAGTACTTC.

The rearrangement links TRBV30 to TRBJ1-2; 7 bases are shared with TRBD1. V trimming: 3 bases; J trimming: 1 base; junction bases outside the gene matches: 5. The CDR3 consists of 14 residues. CDR1 is GTSNPN, CDR2 SVGIG, per germline (reference sequence). This CDR3 is CAWRGTVLNYGYTF. CDR3 sequence (DNA): TGTGCCTGGAGGGGGACAGTACTTAACTATGGCTACACCTTC.

The gene calls are TRBV27 and TRBJ2-1, with 12 bases identical to TRBD2. Germline V gene sequence: CDR1 MNHEY, CDR2 SMNVEV (reference sequence). This CDR3 region has 15 residues. V trimming: 6 bases; J trimming: 8 bases; junction bases outside the gene matches: 8. The CDR3 region is CASSPGLAGSYEQFF. In nucleotides, the CDR3 is TGTGCCAGCAGCCCCGGACTAGCGGGATCCTATGAGCAGTTCTTC.

In the case of this clone: Other DNA sequences in this specimen translate into the identical CDR3. CDR3 loop: CASSQDSEETQYF. CDR3 sequence (DNA): TGCGCCAGCAGCCAAGATAGCGAGGAGACCCAGTACTTC. The rearrangement uses TRBV4-1 and TRBJ2-5, with D perhaps TRBD2 (5 bases). The CDR3 covers 13 residues. The germline V gene has CDR1 MGHRA and CDR2 YSYEKL. V lost 0 bases to trimming and J lost 5 bases, with 7 bases between them.

CDR3 in amino acids: CASSLVGGNYGYTF. For the CDR3, the DNA is TGTGCCAGCAGTTTAGTCGGGGGGAACTATGGCTACACCTTC. The chain employs TRBV28 and TRBJ1-2; possibly TRBD1 for D (5 bases). Trimming stripped 2 bases from V and 2 bases from J, with 9 bases between. Germline V gene lookup returns CDR1 MDHEN and CDR2 SYDVKM. This CDR3 spans 14 amino acids.